This T cell receptor beta chain emerged from a study of shared clonotypes between healthy human individuals. Donors were Caucasian adults residing in Nashville, Tennessee, USA. Each subset's genomic DNA was shared equally among a number of immunoSEQ plates. The assay was immunoSEQ multiplex PCR, and TCRdb's table has in-frame clones only and misses some. The sample includes some 1,600,000 clones, 95% to 99% of them seen just once. CDR3 size: 14 residues. Germline lookup yields CDR1 MNHEY and CDR2 SVGAGI. Between the trimmed V and J ends, which lost 8 bases and 3 bases, there was a span of 17 bases. This sequence originates from a man aged 25-40 years in good health. The sequenced material came from naive CD4+ T cells sorted from blood. The subset: CD45RA+ positively selected. The rearrangement uses TRBV6-5 and TRBJ2-7; D not resolved. The CDR3 loop is CASEGRGPGYEQYF. In DNA, the CDR3 is TGTGCCAGCGAAGGCCGCGGCCCGGGCTACGAGCAGTACTTC.